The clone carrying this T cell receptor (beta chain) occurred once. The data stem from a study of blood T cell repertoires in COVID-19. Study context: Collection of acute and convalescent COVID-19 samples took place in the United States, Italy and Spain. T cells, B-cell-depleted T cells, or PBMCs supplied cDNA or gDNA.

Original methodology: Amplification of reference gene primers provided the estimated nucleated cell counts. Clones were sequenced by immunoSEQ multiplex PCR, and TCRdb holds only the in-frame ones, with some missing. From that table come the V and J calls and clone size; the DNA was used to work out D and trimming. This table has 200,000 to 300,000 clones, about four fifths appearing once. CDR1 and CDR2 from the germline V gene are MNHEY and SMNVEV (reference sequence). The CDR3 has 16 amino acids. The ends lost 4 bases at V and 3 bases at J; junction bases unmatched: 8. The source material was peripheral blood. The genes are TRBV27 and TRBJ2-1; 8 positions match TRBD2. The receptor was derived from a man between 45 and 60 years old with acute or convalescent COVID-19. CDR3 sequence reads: CASSSGGAANYNEQFF. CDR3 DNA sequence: TGTGCCAGCAGTTCCGGGGGGGCCGCCAACTACAATGAGCAGTTCTTC.